This T cell receptor beta chain came from a study of control samples from healthy donors and cancer patients. In germline, CDR1 is LGHNA, CDR2 YSLEER. V was shortened by 0 bases and J by 0 bases, with 9 bases between the two germline ends. The CDR3 totals 15 residues. The table came from immunoSEQ multiplex PCR; TCRdb's copy has only in-frame clones and leaves some out. The data show 150,000 or so clones, with roughly nine tenths seen just once and about 7.6% held by the top ten. The sequence was obtained from a man aged 18-30 years in good health. Material: blood. The chain is built from TRBV4-3 and TRBJ2-7, with D perhaps TRBD2 (6 bases). This CDR3 reads CASSQDIGGSYEQYF. CDR3 nucleotides: TGCGCCAGCAGCCAAGATATCGGGGGCTCCTACGAGCAGTACTTC.